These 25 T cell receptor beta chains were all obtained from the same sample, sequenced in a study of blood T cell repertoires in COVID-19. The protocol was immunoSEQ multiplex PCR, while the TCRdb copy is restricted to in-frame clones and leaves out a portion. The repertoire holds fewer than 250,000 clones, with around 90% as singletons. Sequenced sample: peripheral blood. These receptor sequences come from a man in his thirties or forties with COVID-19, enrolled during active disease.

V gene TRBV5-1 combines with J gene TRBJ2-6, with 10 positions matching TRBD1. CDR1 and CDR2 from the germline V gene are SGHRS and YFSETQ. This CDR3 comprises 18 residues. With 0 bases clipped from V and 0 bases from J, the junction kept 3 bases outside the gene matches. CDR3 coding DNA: TGCGCCAGCAGCTTGGAAGGACAGGGGGGCTCTGGGGCCAACGTCCTGACTTTC. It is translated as CASSLEGQGGSGANVLTF. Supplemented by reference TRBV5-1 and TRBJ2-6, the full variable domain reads KAGVTQTPRYLIKTRGQQVTLSCSPISGHRSVSWYQQTPGQGLQFLFEYFSETQRNKGNFPGRFSGRQFSNSRSEMNVSTLELGDSALYLCASSLEGQGGSGANVLTFGAGSRLTVL.

The CDR3 spells CASRRGGINTGELFF. CDR3 DNA: TGTGCCAGTCGTCGGGGGGGTATAAACACCGGGGAGCTGTTTTTT. V is TRBV19 and J is TRBJ2-2, with 8 bases matching TRBD2. V was clipped by 8 bases and J by 2 bases; unmatched bases: 7. The CDR3 is made up of 15 amino acids. Per germline, CDR1 LNHDA and CDR2 SQIVND (reference sequence).

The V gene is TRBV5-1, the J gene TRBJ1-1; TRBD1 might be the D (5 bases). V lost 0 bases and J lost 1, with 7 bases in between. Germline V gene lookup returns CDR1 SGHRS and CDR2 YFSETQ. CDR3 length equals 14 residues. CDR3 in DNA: TGCGCCAGCAGCTTGGGACAGTCGAACACTGAAGCTTTCTTT. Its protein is CASSLGQSNTEAFF.

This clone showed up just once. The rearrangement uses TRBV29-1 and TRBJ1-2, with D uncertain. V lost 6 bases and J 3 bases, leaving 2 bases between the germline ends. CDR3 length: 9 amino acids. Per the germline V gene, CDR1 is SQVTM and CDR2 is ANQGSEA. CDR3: CSVDYGYTF. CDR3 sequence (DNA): TGCAGCGTCGACTATGGCTACACCTTC.

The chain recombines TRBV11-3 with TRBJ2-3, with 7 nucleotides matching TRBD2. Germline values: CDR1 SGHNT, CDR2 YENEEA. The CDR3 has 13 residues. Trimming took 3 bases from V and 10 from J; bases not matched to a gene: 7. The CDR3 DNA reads TGTGCCAGCAGCTTGGGGGGGGACCGAGCGCAGTATTTT. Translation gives CASSLGGDRAQYF.

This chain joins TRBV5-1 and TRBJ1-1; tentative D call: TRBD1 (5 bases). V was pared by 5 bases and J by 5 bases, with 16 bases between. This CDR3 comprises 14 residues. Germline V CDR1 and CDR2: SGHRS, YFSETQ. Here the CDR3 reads CASRVLEGMTEAFF. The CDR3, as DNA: TGCGCCAGCAGAGTTCTGGAGGGGATGACTGAAGCTTTCTTT.

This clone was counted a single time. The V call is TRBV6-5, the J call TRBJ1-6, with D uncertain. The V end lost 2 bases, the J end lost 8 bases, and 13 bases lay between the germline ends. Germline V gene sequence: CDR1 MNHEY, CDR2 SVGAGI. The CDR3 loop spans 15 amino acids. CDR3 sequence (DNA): TGTGCCAGCAGTTACGGCCCGGGTTTCGATTCACCCCTCCACTTT. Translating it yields CASSYGPGFDSPLHF.

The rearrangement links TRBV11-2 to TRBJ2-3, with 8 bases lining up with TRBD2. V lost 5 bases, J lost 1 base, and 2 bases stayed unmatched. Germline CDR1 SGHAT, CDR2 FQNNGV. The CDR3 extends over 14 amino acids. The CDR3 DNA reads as TGTGCCAGCAGCACGGGACTAGGCACAGATACGCAGTATTTT. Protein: CASSTGLGTDTQYF.

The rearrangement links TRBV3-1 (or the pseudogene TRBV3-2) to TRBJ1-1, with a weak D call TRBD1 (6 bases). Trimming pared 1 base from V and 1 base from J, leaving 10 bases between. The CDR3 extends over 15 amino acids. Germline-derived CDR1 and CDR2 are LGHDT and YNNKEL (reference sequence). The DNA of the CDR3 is TGTGCCAGCAGCCAAGGAAGGGGGAGGAACACTGAAGCTTTCTTT. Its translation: CASSQGRGRNTEAFF.

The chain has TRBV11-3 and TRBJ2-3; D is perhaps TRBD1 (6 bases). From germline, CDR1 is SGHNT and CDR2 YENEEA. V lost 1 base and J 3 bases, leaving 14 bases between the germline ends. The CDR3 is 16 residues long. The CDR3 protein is CASSLAKQGRTDTQYF. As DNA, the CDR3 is TGTGCCAGCAGCTTAGCCAAACAGGGTAGGACAGATACGCAGTATTTT.

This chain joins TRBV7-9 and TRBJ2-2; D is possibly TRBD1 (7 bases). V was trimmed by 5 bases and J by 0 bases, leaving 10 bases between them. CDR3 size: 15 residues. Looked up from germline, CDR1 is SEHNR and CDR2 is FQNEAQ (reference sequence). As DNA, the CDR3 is TGTGCCAGCAGCCGGGGGACAGCGAACACCGGGGAGCTGTTTTTT. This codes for CASSRGTANTGELFF. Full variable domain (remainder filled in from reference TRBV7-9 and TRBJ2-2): DTGVSQNPRHKITKRGQNVTFRCDPISEHNRLYWYRQTLGQGPEFLTYFQNEAQLEKSRLLSDRFSAERPKGSFSTLEIQRTEQGDSAMYLCASSRGTANTGELFFGEGSRLTVL.

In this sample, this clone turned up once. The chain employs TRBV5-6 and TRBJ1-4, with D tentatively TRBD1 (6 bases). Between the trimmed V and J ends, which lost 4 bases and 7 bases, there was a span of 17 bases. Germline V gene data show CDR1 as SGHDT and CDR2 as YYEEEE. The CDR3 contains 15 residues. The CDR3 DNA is TGTGCCAGCAGCCCCGGGAGGGGGTATCGTGAAAAACTGTTTTTT. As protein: CASSPGRGYREKLFF.

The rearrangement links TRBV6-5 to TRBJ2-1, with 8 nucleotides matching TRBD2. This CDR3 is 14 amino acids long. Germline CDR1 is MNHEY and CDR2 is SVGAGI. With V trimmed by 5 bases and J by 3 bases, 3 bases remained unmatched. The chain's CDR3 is CASSRGTSYNEQFF. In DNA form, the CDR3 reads TGTGCCAGCAGTCGGGGGACTAGCTACAATGAGCAGTTCTTC.

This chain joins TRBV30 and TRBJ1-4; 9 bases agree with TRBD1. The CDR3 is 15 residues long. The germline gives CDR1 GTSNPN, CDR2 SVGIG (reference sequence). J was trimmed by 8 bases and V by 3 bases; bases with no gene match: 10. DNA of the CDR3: TGTGCCTGGAGCCATGGGACAGGGATGGGGGAAAAACTGTTTTTT. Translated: CAWSHGTGMGEKLFF.

The CDR3 is CASSWDRGRNEQFF. The CDR3 nucleotides read TGTGCCAGCAGCTGGGACAGGGGGCGTAATGAGCAGTTCTTC. The V call is TRBV11-3, the J call TRBJ2-1; the match to TRBD1 covers 12 bases. The V and J ends lost 4 bases and 7 bases, in that order; junction bases with no gene match: 2. Germline CDR1 is SGHNT and CDR2 is YENEEA. The length of the CDR3 is 14 residues.

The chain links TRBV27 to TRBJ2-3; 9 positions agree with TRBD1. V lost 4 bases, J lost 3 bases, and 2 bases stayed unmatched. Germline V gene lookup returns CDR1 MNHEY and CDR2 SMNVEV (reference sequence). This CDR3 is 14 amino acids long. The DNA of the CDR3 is TGTGCCAGCAGTTCAGGACAGGGGACAGATACGCAGTATTTT. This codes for CASSSGQGTDTQYF.

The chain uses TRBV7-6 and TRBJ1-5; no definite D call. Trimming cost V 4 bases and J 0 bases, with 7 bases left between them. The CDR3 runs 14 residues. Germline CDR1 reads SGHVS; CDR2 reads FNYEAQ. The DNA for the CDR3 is TGTGCCAGCAGCTACGGGGTTAGCAATCAGCCCCAGCATTTT. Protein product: CASSYGVSNQPQHF.

CDR3 loop: CASSETGGLGQPQHF. As DNA, the CDR3 is TGTGCCAGCAGTGAGACAGGGGGCTTAGGACAGCCCCAGCATTTT. This sequence joins TRBV25-1 and TRBJ1-5, with 10 positions matching TRBD1. This CDR3 has 15 residues. V dropped 3 bases and J dropped 7; count of bases not matched to a gene: 6. CDR1 and CDR2 from the germline V gene are MGHDK and SYGVNS.

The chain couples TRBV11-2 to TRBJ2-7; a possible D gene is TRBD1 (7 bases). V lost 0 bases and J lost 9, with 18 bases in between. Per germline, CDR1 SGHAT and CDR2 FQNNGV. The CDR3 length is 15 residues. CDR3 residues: CASSLDQSGGSSQYF. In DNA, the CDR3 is TGTGCCAGCAGCTTAGATCAATCAGGGGGGAGTTCGCAGTACTTC.

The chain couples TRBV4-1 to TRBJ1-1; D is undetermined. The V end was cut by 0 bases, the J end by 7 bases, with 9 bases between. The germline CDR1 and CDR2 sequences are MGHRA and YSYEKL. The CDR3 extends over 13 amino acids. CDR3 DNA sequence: TGCGCCAGCAGCCAAGAACAGACCATTGAAGCTTTCTTT. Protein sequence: CASSQEQTIEAFF.

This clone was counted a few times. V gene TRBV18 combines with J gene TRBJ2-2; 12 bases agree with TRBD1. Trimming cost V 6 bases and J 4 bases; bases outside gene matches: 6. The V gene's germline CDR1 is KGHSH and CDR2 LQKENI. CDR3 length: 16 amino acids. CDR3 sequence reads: CASSPGTGGLTGELFF. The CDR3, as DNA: TGTGCCAGCTCTCCCGGGACAGGGGGCCTCACCGGGGAGCTGTTTTTT.

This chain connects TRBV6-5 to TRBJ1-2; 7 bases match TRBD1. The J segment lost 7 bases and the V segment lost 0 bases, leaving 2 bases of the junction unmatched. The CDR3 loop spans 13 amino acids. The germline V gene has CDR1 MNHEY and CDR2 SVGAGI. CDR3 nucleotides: TGTGCCAGCAGTTACTCGAAGGGGGCTGGCTACACCTTC. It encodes CASSYSKGAGYTF.

The CDR3 sequence is CASSQARGGEQYF. The CDR3 DNA follows: TGTGCCAGCAGCCAAGCAAGGGGGGGGGAGCAGTACTTC. This chain connects TRBV3-1 (or the pseudogene TRBV3-2) to TRBJ2-7, with a weak D call TRBD2 (7 bases). Germline V gene data show CDR1 as LGHDT and CDR2 as YNNKEL (reference sequence). The CDR3 has 13 residues. V was clipped by 1 base and J by 7 bases, with 11 bases between them.

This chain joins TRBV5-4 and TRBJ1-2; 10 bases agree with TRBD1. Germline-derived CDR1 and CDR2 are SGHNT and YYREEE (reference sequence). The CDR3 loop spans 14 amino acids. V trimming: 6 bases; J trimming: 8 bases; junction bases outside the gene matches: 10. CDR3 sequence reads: CASTILTGGFGYTF. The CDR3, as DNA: TGTGCCAGCACCATCTTGACAGGGGGCTTCGGCTACACCTTC.

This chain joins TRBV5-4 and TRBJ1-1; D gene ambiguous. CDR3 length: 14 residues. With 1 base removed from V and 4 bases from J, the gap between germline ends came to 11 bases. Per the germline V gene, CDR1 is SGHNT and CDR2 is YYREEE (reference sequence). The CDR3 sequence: CASSLNSGGTEAFF. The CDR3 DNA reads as TGTGCCAGCAGCTTGAACAGTGGAGGCACTGAAGCTTTCTTT.